These 18 T cell receptor beta chains were all obtained from the same sample, sequenced in a study of blood T cell repertoires in COVID-19. Method: immunoSEQ multiplex PCR; TCRdb's copy keeps in-frame clones and lacks some. This table has roughly 180,000 clones, approximately 86% appearing once. Material: PBMCs or T cells enriched from blood (not recorded which). The receptors were gathered from a woman aged 25 to 45 who had recovered from COVID-19.

V gene TRBV3-1 (or the pseudogene TRBV3-2) combines with J gene TRBJ2-1, with 8 bases matching TRBD2. V shed 0 bases, J shed 14 bases, and the junction held 6 bases outside the gene matches. The CDR3 is made up of 13 amino acids. Looked up from germline, CDR1 is LGHDT and CDR2 is YNNKEL (reference sequence). The CDR3 sequence: CASSQEQREKEFF. In DNA form, the CDR3 reads TGTGCCAGCAGCCAAGAGCAGCGGGAGAAGGAGTTCTTC.

The V gene is TRBV2, the J gene TRBJ1-2; D remains unclear. The CDR3 runs 14 residues. Deletions cut 6 bases from V and 2 bases from J, with 13 bases between. Germline CDR1 reads SNHLY; CDR2 reads FYNNEI. CDR3 region: CASRGGRKNYGYTF. DNA of the CDR3: TGTGCCAGCAGGGGAGGACGGAAGAACTATGGCTACACCTTC.

This chain joins TRBV9 and TRBJ2-7; D gene ambiguous. V was trimmed by 1 base and J by 0 bases, leaving 11 bases between them. Germline CDR1 SGDLS, CDR2 YYNGEE. The CDR3 has 15 amino acids. The CDR3 region has the DNA TGTGCCAGCAGCGTACGGTCCGGTAGCTCCTACGAGCAGTACTTC. Translating gives CASSVRSGSSYEQYF.

The chain uses TRBV7-2 and TRBJ1-1; D might be TRBD1 (6 bases). With 4 bases removed from V and 7 bases from J, the gap between germline ends came to 13 bases. Germline V gene sequence: CDR1 SGHTA, CDR2 FQGNSA. The CDR3 spans 13 residues. The CDR3 loop reads CASSSYGDIEAFF. The CDR3 coding sequence is TGTGCCAGCAGCTCGTATGGGGACATTGAAGCTTTCTTT.

This rearrangement joins TRBV30 to TRBJ1-1; D is undetermined. The CDR3 totals 13 residues. The germline V and J ends were trimmed by 2 bases and 2 bases, with 9 bases remaining between them. Per the germline V gene, CDR1 is GTSNPN and CDR2 is SVGIG (reference sequence). Here the CDR3 DNA reads TGTGCCTGGAGTTTGGGGAGTAACACTGAAGCTTTCTTT. It translates to CAWSLGSNTEAFF.

The chain recombines TRBV28 with TRBJ1-6; 10 bases are shared with TRBD1. After removal of 4 bases from V and 2 bases from J, the junction contained 8 bases not matched to a gene. Germline V gene data show CDR1 as MDHEN and CDR2 as SYDVKM. There are 18 residues in the CDR3. The CDR3 DNA follows: TGTGCCAGCAGTTCACCCGGGACAGGGGCCACCTATAATTCACCCCTCCACTTT. This translates into CASSSPGTGATYNSPLHF.

V usage is TRBV7-9 and J usage is TRBJ1-1; D not resolved. Germline CDR1 is SEHNR and CDR2 is FQNEAQ (reference sequence). The CDR3 length is 14 residues. V lost 2 bases, J lost 0 bases, and 7 bases lay in between. The CDR3 here is CASSLSSMNTEAFF. DNA for the CDR3: TGTGCCAGCAGCTTATCCTCTATGAACACTGAAGCTTTCTTT.

The chain couples TRBV27 to TRBJ1-6, with 7 positions matching TRBD1. Germline values: CDR1 MNHEY, CDR2 SMNVEV (reference sequence). V trimming: 6 bases; J trimming: 3 bases; junction bases outside the gene matches: 2. The CDR3 spans 14 residues. CDR3 protein: CASRGDSYNSPLHF. CDR3 DNA: TGTGCCAGCAGAGGGGACAGCTATAATTCACCCCTCCACTTT.

The rearrangement joins TRBV30 to TRBJ1-5; tentatively, D is TRBD1 (6 bases). The length of the CDR3 is 13 residues. Germline V CDR1 and CDR2: GTSNPN, SVGIG (reference sequence). The V end lost 1 base, the J end lost 5 bases, and 9 bases lay between the germline ends. The CDR3 loop is CAWSGGQDQPQHF. DNA of the CDR3: TGTGCCTGGAGTGGGGGACAAGATCAGCCCCAGCATTTT. The full variable domain, with the rest looked up from reference TRBV30 and TRBJ1-5, is SQTIHQWPATLVQPVGSPLSLECTVEGTSNPNLYWYRQAAGRGLQLLFYSVGIGQISSEVPQNLSASRPQDRQFILSSKKLLLSDSGFYLCAWSGGQDQPQHFGDGTRLSIL.

The chain links TRBV5-1 to TRBJ2-5; 9 nucleotides agree with TRBD1. The CDR3 extends over 16 amino acids. The V gene end was trimmed by 1 base and the J gene end by 5 bases; junction bases not matched to a gene: 9. Looked up from germline, CDR1 is SGHRS and CDR2 is YFSETQ. The CDR3 DNA sequence: TGCGCCAGCAGCTTGATCCCGGACAGGGGAAGGGAGACCCAGTACTTC. It encodes CASSLIPDRGRETQYF.

The V gene is TRBV9, the J gene TRBJ1-1; TRBD1 matches at 10 bases. Germline CDR1 SGDLS, CDR2 YYNGEE. This CDR3 is 14 amino acids long. Trimming at V came to 3 bases and at J to 3 bases, leaving 2 bases not matched to a gene. The CDR3 here is CASSGQGAYTEAFF. DNA of the CDR3: TGTGCCAGCAGCGGACAGGGGGCATACACTGAAGCTTTCTTT.

The chain couples TRBV3-1 (or the pseudogene TRBV3-2) to TRBJ2-7, with TRBD2 as a possible D gene (7 bases). Trimming shortened V by 1 base and J by 7 bases, and 17 bases separated the two germline ends. The CDR3 spans 15 residues. Germline CDR1 is LGHDT and CDR2 is YNNKEL (reference sequence). The CDR3: CASSQVRSGEGEQYF. In nucleotides, the CDR3 is TGTGCCAGCAGCCAAGTTCGGTCAGGGGAGGGAGAGCAGTACTTC.

V and J are TRBV27 and TRBJ1-1; D not resolved. V was shortened by 5 bases and J by 3 bases, with 25 bases between the two germline ends. Germline V lookup: CDR1 MNHEY, CDR2 SMNVEV (reference sequence). This CDR3 region has 18 residues. CDR3 nucleotide sequence: TGTGCCAGCAGTCCCGCGGTGCAAACGGTAGCGGGATACACTGAAGCTTTCTTT. Translating it yields CASSPAVQTVAGYTEAFF.

V usage is TRBV7-9 and J usage is TRBJ2-7; D possibly corresponds to TRBD2 (5 bases). V was pared by 5 bases and J by 7 bases, with 12 bases between. The germline V gene has CDR1 SEHNR and CDR2 FQNEAQ (reference sequence). CDR3 length equals 12 residues. The CDR3 reads CASSILSGEQYF. As DNA, the CDR3 is TGTGCCAGCAGCATTCTTTCGGGGGAGCAGTACTTC. The entire variable domain, with the rest obtained from reference TRBV7-9 and TRBJ2-7, is as follows: DTGVSQNPRHKITKRGQNVTFRCDPISEHNRLYWYRQTLGQGPEFLTYFQNEAQLEKSRLLSDRFSAERPKGSFSTLEIQRTEQGDSAMYLCASSILSGEQYFGPGTRLTVT.

The rearrangement uses TRBV6-5 and TRBJ1-2, with a weak D call TRBD1 (5 bases). This CDR3 has 12 residues. V was trimmed by 8 bases and J by 8 bases, leaving 15 bases between them. Germline V CDR1 and CDR2: MNHEY, SVGAGI. The CDR3 DNA follows: TGTGCCAGCCAGGGTGGGGAAGGAGGCTACACCTTC. Translation: CASQGGEGGYTF.

The genes are TRBV7-2 and TRBJ2-5, with D possibly matching TRBD1 (5 bases). Per germline, CDR1 SGHTA and CDR2 FQGNSA. There are 13 residues in the CDR3. V lost 6 bases, J lost 8 bases, and 16 bases lay in between. The CDR3 coding sequence is TGTGCCAGCAGTCAAAGGGGCTGGGTTACCCAGTACTTC. It encodes CASSQRGWVTQYF.

V usage is TRBV11-2 and J usage is TRBJ1-3, with unresolved D. The V gene lost 1 base and the J gene lost 0 bases, with 7 bases spanning the gap. From germline, CDR1 is SGHAT and CDR2 FQNNGV. This CDR3 is 15 amino acids long. CDR3 region: CASSLVPFSGNTIYF. The DNA for the CDR3 is TGTGCCAGCAGCTTAGTCCCATTCTCTGGAAACACCATATATTTT.

The genes are TRBV7-2 and TRBJ2-7, with D unresolved. The CDR3 is 14 amino acids. The germline V gene has CDR1 SGHTA and CDR2 FQGNSA. Trimming pared 2 bases from V and 7 bases from J, leaving 15 bases between. This chain's CDR3 is CASSLQVTVAEQYF. The CDR3 DNA reads TGTGCCAGCAGCTTACAGGTCACGGTCGCTGAGCAGTACTTC.